This is a list of T cell receptor beta chains from one sample in a study of T-cell reconstitution after alpha-beta-depleted transplantation in children. Via MiXCR, TCRdb re-called the PCR reads, giving one row per CDR3 protein. Among fewer than 450,000 distinct CDR3 sequences, around 16% were seen once, and the ten largest hold 35% to 50%. The starting material was PBMCs, mostly from graft donor cells, obtained 360 days after TCRalphabeta/CD19-depleted stem cell transplant. The receptors derive from a male patient aged 2-10 years who had a stem cell transplant for acute lymphoblastic leukemia, so the T cells may come from the graft donor. The CDR3 runs from the conserved cysteine through the conserved F or W. Fields, in order: J gene, V gene, CDR3 protein.

TRBJ1-6 TRBV5-5 CASSLRGYRSPLHF
TRBJ1-2 TRBV2 CASSYDRGQGGYTF
TRBJ2-2 TRBV11-3 CASSTQTGNTGELFF
TRBJ2-7 TRBV11-1 CASSLPPGQGSYEQYF
TRBJ2-3 TRBV12-3/TRBV12-4 CASSLWGGTDTQYF
TRBJ2-7 TRBV12-5 CASAERWNSYEQYF
TRBJ2-6 TRBV4-2 CASSHPSGGEAGANVLTF
TRBJ2-3 TRBV12-3/TRBV12-4 CASSDGSTDTQYF
TRBJ1-2 TRBV12-3/TRBV12-4 CASSPRLGGNYGYTF
TRBJ2-3 TRBV28 CASGASGTSTDTQYF
TRBJ2-7 TRBV10-3 CAISETGTNEQYF
TRBJ2-1 TRBV6-2/TRBV6-3 CASRGRVGWNEQFF
TRBJ2-1 TRBV28 CASSFLAAEQFF
TRBJ2-1 TRBV4-1 CASSQDGSYNEQFF
TRBJ2-5 TRBV27 CASSFVRGGQETQYF
TRBJ2-3 TRBV10-3 CAISESRLRAGGPTDTQYF
TRBJ2-2 TRBV10-3 CAISGLAGAGELFF
TRBJ2-1 TRBV5-1 CASSLATPHYNEQFF
TRBJ2-1 TRBV12-3/TRBV12-4 CASSSPESWREGDEQFF
TRBJ1-5 TRBV5-1 CASSLGGRWDQPQHF
TRBJ1-1 TRBV5-5 CASSALGPGMNTEAFF
TRBJ2-6 TRBV4-2 CASLPELVGSGANVLTF
TRBJ2-6 TRBV5-1 CASSLGGPSVLTF
TRBJ2-4 TRBV5-1 CASSLRGQGGDIQYF
TRBJ2-7 TRBV10-3 CAISEGVGGSYEQYF
TRBJ2-1 TRBV4-3 CASSQGDRRGNNEQFF
TRBJ2-3 TRBV7-9 CASSSGTTGDTQYF
TRBJ2-2 TRBV4-3 CASSPGQGPFFTGELFF
TRBJ2-1 TRBV12-3/TRBV12-4 CASSLGPGINEQFF
TRBJ2-7 TRBV5-1 CASSFDPGRVFSYEQYF
TRBJ2-3 TRBV7-7 CASSLGRAGTDTQYF
TRBJ1-2 TRBV2 CARGGEHGYTF